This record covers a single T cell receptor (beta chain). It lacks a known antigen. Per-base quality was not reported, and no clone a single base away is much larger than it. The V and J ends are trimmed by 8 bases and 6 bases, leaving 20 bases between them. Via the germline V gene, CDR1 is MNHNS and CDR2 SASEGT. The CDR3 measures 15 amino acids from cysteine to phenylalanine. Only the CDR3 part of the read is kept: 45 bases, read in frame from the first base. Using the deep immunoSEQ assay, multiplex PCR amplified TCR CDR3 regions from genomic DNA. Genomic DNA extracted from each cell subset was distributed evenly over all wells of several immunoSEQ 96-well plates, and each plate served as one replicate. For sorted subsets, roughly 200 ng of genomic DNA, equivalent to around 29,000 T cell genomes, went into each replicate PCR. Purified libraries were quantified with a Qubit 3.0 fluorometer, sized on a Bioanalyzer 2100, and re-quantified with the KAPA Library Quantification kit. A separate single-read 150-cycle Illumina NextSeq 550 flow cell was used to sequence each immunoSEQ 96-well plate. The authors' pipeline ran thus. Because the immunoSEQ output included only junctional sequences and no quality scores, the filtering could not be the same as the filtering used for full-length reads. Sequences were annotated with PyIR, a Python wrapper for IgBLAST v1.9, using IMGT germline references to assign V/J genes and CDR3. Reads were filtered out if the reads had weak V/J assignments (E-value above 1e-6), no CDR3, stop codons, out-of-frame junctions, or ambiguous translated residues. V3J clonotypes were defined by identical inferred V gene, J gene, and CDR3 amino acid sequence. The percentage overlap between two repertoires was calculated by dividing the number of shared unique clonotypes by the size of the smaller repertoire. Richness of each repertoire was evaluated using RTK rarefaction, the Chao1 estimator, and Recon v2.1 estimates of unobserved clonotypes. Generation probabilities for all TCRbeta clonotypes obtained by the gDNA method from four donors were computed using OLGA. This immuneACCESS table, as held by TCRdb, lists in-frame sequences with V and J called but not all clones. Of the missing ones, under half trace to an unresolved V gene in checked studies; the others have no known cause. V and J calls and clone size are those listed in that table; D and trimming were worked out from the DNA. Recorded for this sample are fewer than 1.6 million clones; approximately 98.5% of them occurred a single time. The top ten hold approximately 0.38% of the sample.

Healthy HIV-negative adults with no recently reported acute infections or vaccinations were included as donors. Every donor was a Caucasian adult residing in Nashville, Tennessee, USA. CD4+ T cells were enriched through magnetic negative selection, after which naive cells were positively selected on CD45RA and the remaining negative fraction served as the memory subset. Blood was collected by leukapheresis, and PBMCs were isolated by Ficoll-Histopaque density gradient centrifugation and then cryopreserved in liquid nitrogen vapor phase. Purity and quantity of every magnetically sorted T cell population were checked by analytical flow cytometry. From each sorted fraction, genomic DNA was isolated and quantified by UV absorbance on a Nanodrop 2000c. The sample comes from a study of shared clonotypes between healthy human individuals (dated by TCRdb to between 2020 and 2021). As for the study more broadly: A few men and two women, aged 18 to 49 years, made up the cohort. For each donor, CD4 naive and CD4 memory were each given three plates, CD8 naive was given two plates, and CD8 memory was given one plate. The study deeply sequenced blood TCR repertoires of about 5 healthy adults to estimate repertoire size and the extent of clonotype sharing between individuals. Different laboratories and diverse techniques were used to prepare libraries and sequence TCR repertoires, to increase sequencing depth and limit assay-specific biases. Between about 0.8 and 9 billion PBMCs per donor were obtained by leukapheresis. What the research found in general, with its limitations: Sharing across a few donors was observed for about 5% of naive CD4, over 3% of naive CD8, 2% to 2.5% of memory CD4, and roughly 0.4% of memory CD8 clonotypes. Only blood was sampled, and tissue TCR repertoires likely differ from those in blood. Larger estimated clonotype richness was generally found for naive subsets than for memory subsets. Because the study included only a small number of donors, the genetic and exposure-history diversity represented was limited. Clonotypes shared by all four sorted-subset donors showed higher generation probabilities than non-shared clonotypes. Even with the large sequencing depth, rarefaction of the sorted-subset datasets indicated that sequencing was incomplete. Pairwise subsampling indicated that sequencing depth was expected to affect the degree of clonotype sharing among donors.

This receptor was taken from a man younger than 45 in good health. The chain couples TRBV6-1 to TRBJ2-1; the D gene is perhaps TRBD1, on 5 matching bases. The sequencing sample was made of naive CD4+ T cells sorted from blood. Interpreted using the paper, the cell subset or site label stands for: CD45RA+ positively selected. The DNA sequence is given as TGTGCCAGCTGGGATGGGGCCCTCACAGGCAATGAGCAGTTCTTC. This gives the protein CASWDGALTGNEQFF.